This T cell receptor (beta chain) emerged from a study of blood T cell repertoires in COVID-19 (dated by TCRdb to 2020 to 2021). As for the study more broadly: Samples from collaborators originated in the United States, Italy and Spain and spanned both the acute and convalescent phases of COVID-19. A freely available public database, intended as a resource for researchers studying the immune response to SARS-CoV-2, is where the repertoires were released. The sample metadata nearly always contained a de-identified subject ID, COVID-19 status, age in years and sex. Where available, HLA class I and class II types were obtained from metadata supplied by the sample provider rather than from assay-based typing. Deeply sampled blood TCRbeta repertoires from subjects exposed to, actively infected with, or recovered from COVID-19 were included in the dataset. The samples were drawn from two sources: the first 160 participants of the ongoing ImmuneRACE study, and 950 to 1,500 subjects contributed by 6 global collaborators. The prospective study material was composed of cDNA or gDNA derived from T cells, B-cell-depleted T cells, or PBMCs.

TCRbeta CDR3 regions were amplified from genomic DNA by means of the immunoSEQ Assay, a bias-controlled multiplex PCR. From the authors' description of their analysis: The number of nucleated cells in each sample was estimated by amplification of reference gene primers within the assay. Sequence reads were collapsed and filtered to measure the absolute abundance of every unique TCRbeta CDR3 rearrangement. Productive Simpson clonality was computed per sample as the square root of Simpson's diversity index over productive rearrangements. TCRdb provides this immuneACCESS table in a form limited to in-frame rearrangements. Some clones are lacking; in checked studies, under half of them reflect an unresolved V gene, and why the rest are absent is not known. V, J and clone size were drawn from that table, and D and trimming were deduced from the DNA. The sample table contains a few hundred thousand clones; only one count was recorded for about four fifths of them. The ten most abundant clones make up 1.9% of the sample.

Notes on this clone: Its antigen specificity is not known. The record has no base qualities; no much larger clone is one base away.

Samples from volunteer blood donors who had recovered from COVID-19 were contributed by a second Seattle source. Whole blood was collected in K2EDTA tubes by collaborating institutions according to the institutions' own protocols. For TCRbeta analysis, collaborator samples were shipped as frozen whole blood, as isolated PBMCs, or as DNA extracted from either sample type. V sheds 1 base and J sheds 1 base, leaving 14 bases between their ends. Looking up the germline V gene yields CDR1 SGHTS and CDR2 YDEGEE. The CDR3 runs 16 amino acids, cysteine and phenylalanine included. Only the CDR3 portion is preserved as DNA: 48 bases, with reading frame beginning at the first base. On the study overall, not on this receptor specifically: The quantity of clinical and demographic metadata differed by source and by participant and was supplied without curation.

Sample: peripheral blood. The clonotype was recovered from a man younger than 40 who had recovered from COVID-19. The chain employs TRBV5-8 and TRBJ2-5, with a tentative D gene TRBD1 over 5 matching bases. The CDR3 in this case is CASSLSGALIQETQYF. The bases read TGTGCCAGCAGCTTGAGTGGGGCCCTGATCCAAGAGACCCAGTACTTC.